This T cell receptor (beta chain) was sequenced for a study of blood T cell repertoires in COVID-19. Background on the study: Italy, Spain and the United States were the sources of the convalescent and acute COVID-19 samples. T cells, B-cell-depleted T cells, or PBMCs provided the cDNA or gDNA that served as material.

Produced via immunoSEQ multiplex PCR; TCRdb's table is partial and in-frame only. The table has a few hundred thousand clones, roughly 90% seen once; the top ten hold about 1.7%. V lost 4 bases, J lost 1 base, and 11 bases stayed unmatched. The CDR3 totals 17 residues. CDR1 is SGHRS and CDR2 is YFSETQ in the germline V gene. V and J are TRBV5-1 and TRBJ2-5; 9 nucleotides agree with TRBD1. Sequencing was carried out using PBMCs or T cells enriched from blood (not recorded which). This sequence originates from a woman younger than 35 with acute COVID-19. DNA for the CDR3: TGCGCCAGCAGCGCAGGGGTGGGGACAGGGCCCCAAGAGACCCAGTACTTC. Amino acids: CASSAGVGTGPQETQYF.